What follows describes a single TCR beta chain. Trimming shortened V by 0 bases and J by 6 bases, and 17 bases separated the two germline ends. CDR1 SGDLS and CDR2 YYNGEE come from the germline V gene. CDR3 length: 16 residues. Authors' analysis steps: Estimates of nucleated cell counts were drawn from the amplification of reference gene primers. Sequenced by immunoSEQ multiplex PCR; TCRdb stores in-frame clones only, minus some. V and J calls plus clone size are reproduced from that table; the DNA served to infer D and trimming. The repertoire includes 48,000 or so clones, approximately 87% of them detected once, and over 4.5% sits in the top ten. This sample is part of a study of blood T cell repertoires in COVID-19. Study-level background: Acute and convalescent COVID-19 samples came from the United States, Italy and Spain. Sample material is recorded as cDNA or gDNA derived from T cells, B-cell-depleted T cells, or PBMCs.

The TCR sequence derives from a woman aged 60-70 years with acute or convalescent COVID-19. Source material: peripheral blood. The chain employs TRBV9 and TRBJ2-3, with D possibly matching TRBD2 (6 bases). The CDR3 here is CASSVDGLAYADTQYF. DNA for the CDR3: TGTGCCAGCAGCGTAGATGGGCTAGCGTACGCGGATACGCAGTATTTT.